The 3 T cell receptor beta chains given below trace back to one sample, sequenced in a study of identical twins. TCRdb analysed the 5' RACE reads with MiXCR anew, one entry per CDR3 protein. The data show about 250,000 distinct CDR3 sequences, roughly 13% seen once. What was sequenced was memory (CD45RO+) T cells sorted from blood. These receptors were obtained from a young woman in good health.

This clonotype was found a few times. This rearrangement joins TRBV20-1 to TRBJ2-3; no clear D gene. Per the germline V gene, CDR1 is DFQATT and CDR2 is SNEGSKA (reference sequence). The CDR3 has 11 residues. The germline V and J ends were trimmed by 2 bases and 12 bases, with 12 bases remaining between them. The CDR3 DNA is TGCAGTGCTAGATCCCAAGGGATCCAGTATTTT. Residues: CSARSQGIQYF.

The chain is built from TRBV19 and TRBJ1-5, with D unresolved. Trimming shortened V by 5 bases and J by 6 bases, and 20 bases separated the two germline ends. The CDR3 consists of 16 residues. The V gene's germline CDR1 is LNHDA and CDR2 SQIVND (reference sequence). As DNA, the CDR3 is TGTGCCAGTAGTTGGGGTTTATCGGCGGCCGCTCAGCCCCAGCATTTT. This translates into CASSWGLSAAAQPQHF.

The chain has TRBV15 and TRBJ1-4; no definite D call. The CDR3 totals 12 residues. CDR1 and CDR2 from the germline V gene are LNHNV and YYDKDF (reference sequence). V lost 2 bases, J lost 12 bases, and 10 bases lay in between. CDR3 loop: CATSRPTGELFF. The CDR3 nucleotides read TGTGCCACCAGCAGACCGACTGGGGAACTGTTTTTT.